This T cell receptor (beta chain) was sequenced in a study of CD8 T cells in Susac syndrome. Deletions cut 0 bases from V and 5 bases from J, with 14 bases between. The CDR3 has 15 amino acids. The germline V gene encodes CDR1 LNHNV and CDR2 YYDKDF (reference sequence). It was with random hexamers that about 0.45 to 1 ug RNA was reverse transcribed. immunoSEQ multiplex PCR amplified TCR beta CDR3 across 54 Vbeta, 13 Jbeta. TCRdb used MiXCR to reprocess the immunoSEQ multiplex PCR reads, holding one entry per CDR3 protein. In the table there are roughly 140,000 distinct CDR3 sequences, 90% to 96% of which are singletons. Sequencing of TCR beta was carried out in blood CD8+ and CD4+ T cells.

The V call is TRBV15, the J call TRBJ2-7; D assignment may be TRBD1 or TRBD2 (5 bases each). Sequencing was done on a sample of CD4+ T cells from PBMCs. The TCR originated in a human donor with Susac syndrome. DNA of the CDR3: TGTGCCACCAGCAGAGATCGGGACGTAGCGCACGAGCAGTACTTC. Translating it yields CATSRDRDVAHEQYF.